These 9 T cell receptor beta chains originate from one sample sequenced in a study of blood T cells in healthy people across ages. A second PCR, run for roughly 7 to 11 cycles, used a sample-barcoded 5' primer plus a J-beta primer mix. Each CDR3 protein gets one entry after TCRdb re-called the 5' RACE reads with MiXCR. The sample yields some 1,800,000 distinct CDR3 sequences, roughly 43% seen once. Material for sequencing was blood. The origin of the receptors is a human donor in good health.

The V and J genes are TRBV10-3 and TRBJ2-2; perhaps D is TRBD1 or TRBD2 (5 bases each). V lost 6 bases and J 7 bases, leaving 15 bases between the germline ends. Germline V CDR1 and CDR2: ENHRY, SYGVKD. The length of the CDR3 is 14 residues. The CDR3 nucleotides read TGTGCCATCAGCGGGGACCTCCCTTACGGGGAGCTGTTTTTT. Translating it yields CAISGDLPYGELFF.

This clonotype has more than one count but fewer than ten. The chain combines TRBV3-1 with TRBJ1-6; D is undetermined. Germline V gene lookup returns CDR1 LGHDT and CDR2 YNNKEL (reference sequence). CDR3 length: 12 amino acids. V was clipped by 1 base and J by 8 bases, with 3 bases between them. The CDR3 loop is CASSQGYSPLHF. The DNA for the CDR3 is TGTGCCAGCAGCCAAGGTTATTCACCCCTCCACTTT.

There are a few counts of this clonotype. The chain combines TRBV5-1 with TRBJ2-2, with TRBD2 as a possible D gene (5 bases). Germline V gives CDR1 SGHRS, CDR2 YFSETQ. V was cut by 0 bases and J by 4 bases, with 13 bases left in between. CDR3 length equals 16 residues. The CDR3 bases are TGCGCCAGCAGCTTGGAGGTGGGCGCGGGCACCGGGGAGCTGTTTTTT. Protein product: CASSLEVGAGTGELFF.

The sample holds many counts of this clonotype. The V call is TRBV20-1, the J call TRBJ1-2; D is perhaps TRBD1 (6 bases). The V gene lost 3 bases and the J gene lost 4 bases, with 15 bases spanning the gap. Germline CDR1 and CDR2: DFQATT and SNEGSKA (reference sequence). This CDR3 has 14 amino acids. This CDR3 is CSASQGTTSYGYTF. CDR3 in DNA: TGCAGTGCTAGTCAGGGGACTACTAGCTATGGCTACACCTTC.

CDR3 DNA: TGTGCCAGCAGCCAAGTACACGGGGGGGCCGATGAGCAGTTCTTC. Amino acid sequence: CASSQVHGGADEQFF. The J gene is TRBJ2-1, the V gene TRBV4-2; 8 bases line up with TRBD2. In germline, CDR1 is LGHNA, CDR2 YNFKEQ. CDR3 length equals 15 residues. The V gene end was trimmed by 1 base and the J gene end by 8 bases; junction bases not matched to a gene: 7.

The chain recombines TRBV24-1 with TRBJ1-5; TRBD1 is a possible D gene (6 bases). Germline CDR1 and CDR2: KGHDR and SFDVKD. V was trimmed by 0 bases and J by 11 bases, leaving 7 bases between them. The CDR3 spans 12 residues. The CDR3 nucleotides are TGTGCCACCAGTGATTTGGCAGGGGCCCAGCATTTT. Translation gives CATSDLAGAQHF.

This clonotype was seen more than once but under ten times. CDR3 bases: TGTGCCAGCAGCTTGGTGGGTGGGACAAATACCTACGAGCAGTACTTC. Amino acids: CASSLVGGTNTYEQYF. The chain recombines TRBV5-5 with TRBJ2-7; TRBD1 is a possible D gene (6 bases). V was pared by 0 bases and J by 2 bases, with 15 bases between. This CDR3 has 16 amino acids. Germline V CDR1 and CDR2: SGHKS, YYEKEE (reference sequence). The full variable domain, completed using reference TRBV5-5 and TRBJ2-7, is DAGVTQSPTHLIKTRGQQVTLRCSPISGHKSVSWYQQVLGQGPQFIFQYYEKEERGRGNFPDRFSARQFPNYSSELNVNALLLGDSALYLCASSLVGGTNTYEQYFGPGTRLTVT.

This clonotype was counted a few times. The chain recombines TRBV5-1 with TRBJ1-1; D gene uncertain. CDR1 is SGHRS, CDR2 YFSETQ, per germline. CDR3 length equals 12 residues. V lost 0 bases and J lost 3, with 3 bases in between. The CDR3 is CASSLDYTEAFF. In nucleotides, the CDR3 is TGCGCCAGCAGCTTGGACTACACTGAAGCTTTCTTT.

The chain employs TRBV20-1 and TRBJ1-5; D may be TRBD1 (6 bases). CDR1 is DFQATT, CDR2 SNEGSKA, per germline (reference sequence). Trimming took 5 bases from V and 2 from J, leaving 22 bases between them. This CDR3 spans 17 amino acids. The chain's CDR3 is CSALRDLGARGNQPQHF. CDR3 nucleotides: TGCAGTGCTTTACGTGACTTGGGGGCGCGAGGCAATCAGCCCCAGCATTTT.